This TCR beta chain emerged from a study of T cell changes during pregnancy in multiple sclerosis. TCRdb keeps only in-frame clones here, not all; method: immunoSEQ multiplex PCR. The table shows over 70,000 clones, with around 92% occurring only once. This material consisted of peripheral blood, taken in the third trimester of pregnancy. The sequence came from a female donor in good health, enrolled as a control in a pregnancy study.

The CDR3, as DNA: TGTGCCAGCAGCGTAGGAGCAGGGAACACTGAAGCTTTCTTT. Its translation is CASSVGAGNTEAFF. The chain couples TRBV9 to TRBJ1-1; D remains unclear. CDR3 size: 14 residues. CDR1 and CDR2 (germline): SGDLS, YYNGEE. Trimming cost V 0 bases and J 1 base, with 7 bases left between them.